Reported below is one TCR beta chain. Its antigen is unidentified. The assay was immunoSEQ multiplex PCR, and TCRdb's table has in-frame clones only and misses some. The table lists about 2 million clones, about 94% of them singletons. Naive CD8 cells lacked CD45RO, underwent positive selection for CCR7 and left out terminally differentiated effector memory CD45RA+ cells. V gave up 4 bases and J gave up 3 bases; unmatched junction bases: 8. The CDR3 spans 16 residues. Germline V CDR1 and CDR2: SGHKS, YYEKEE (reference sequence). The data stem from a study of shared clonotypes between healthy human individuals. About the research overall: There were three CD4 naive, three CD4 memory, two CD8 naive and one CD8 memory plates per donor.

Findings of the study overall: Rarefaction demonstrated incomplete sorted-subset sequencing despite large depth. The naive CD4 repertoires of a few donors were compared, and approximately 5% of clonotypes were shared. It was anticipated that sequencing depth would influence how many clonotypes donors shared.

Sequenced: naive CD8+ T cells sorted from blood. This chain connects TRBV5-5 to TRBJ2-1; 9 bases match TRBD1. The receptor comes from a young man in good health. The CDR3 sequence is CASSRRTGEDYNEQFF. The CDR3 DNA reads TGTGCCAGCAGCCGCCGGACAGGGGAGGACTACAATGAGCAGTTCTTC.